A selection of T cell receptor beta chains follows, all from one sample in a study of shared clonotypes between healthy human individuals. Using immunoSEQ multiplex PCR, the repertoire was profiled, and TCRdb retains in-frame clones only, with some absent. The sample holds about 730,000 clones, about two thirds seen once. Sequencing input: memory CD4+ T cells sorted from blood. Receptor source: a young woman in good health. Each CDR3 is given with its conserved first and last residue. Each record gives: J gene, V gene, D gene, clone size, CDR3 protein, CDR3 DNA. D genes are given only for firm matches. Only some rows state a clone size, as once, few, many or a class for expanded clones.

J: TRBJ2-1; V: TRBV5-8; D: TRBD2; size: NA; CDR3: CASSLGLAAYNEQFF; DNA: TGTGCCAGCAGCTTGGGACTAGCGGCCTACAATGAGCAGTTCTTC
J: TRBJ2-1; V: TRBV11-2; D: TRBD2; size: few; CDR3: CASSIAGFSYNEQFF; DNA: TGTGCCAGCAGTATAGCGGGCTTTTCCTACAATGAGCAGTTCTTC
J: TRBJ2-7; V: TRBV4-1; D: TRBD2; size: NA; CDR3: CASSQGLAASYEQYF; DNA: TGCGCCAGCAGCCAAGGACTAGCGGCATCCTACGAGCAGTACTTC
J: TRBJ2-2; V: TRBV18; D: NA; size: NA; CDR3: CASSPLTTGELFF; DNA: TGTGCCAGCTCACCACTAACCACCGGGGAGCTGTTTTTT
J: TRBJ2-2; V: TRBV6-5; D: TRBD1; size: NA; CDR3: CASSYGTANTGELFF; DNA: TGTGCCAGCAGTTACGGGACAGCGAACACCGGGGAGCTGTTTTTT
J: TRBJ1-5; V: TRBV19; D: NA; size: NA; CDR3: CASSITEDQPQHF; DNA: TGTGCCAGTAGTATCACCGAGGATCAGCCCCAGCATTTT
J: TRBJ2-1; V: TRBV5-1; D: NA; size: NA; CDR3: CASSLGRNEQFF; DNA: TGCGCCAGCAGCTTGGGTCGGAATGAGCAGTTCTTC
J: TRBJ2-1; V: TRBV5-4; D: TRBD1; size: NA; CDR3: CASSWDRGRIAGPYNEQFF; DNA: TGTGCCAGCAGCTGGGACAGGGGGCGGATAGCGGGCCCCTACAATGAGCAGTTCTTC
J: TRBJ2-5; V: TRBV7-2; D: NA; size: NA; CDR3: CASSFSTRETQYF; DNA: TGTGCCAGCAGCTTTTCGACCAGGGAGACCCAGTACTTC
J: TRBJ2-7; V: TRBV28; D: NA; size: NA; CDR3: CASSAGQTYEQYF; DNA: TGTGCCAGCAGTGCGGGACAGACATACGAGCAGTACTTC
J: TRBJ2-7; V: TRBV4-1; D: NA; size: NA; CDR3: CASSQERTGLLYEQYF; DNA: TGCGCCAGCAGCCAAGAAAGGACGGGACTCCTCTACGAGCAGTACTTC
J: TRBJ2-1; V: TRBV7-8; D: NA; size: NA; CDR3: CASSLYSGASSYNEQFF; DNA: TGTGCCAGCAGCTTGTATAGCGGTGCCAGCTCCTACAATGAGCAGTTCTTC
J: TRBJ1-2; V: TRBV6-1; D: NA; size: few; CDR3: CASQYGKDGYTF; DNA: TGTGCCAGCCAGTACGGGAAGGATGGCTACACCTTC
J: TRBJ1-1; V: TRBV6-1; D: TRBD1; size: NA; CDR3: CASRESWDRVGNTEAFF; DNA: TGTGCCAGCAGGGAATCCTGGGACAGGGTAGGGAACACTGAAGCTTTCTTT
J: TRBJ2-1; V: TRBV9; D: NA; size: NA; CDR3: CASSPIGGGGEEQFF; DNA: TGTGCCAGCAGCCCAATAGGAGGGGGCGGGGAGGAGCAGTTCTTC
J: TRBJ2-3; V: TRBV5-1; D: NA; size: once; CDR3: CASTSLGEDTQYF; DNA: TGCGCCAGCACCTCCTTAGGGGAAGATACGCAGTATTTT
J: TRBJ2-7; V: TRBV6-6; D: NA; size: NA; CDR3: CASSYRGDEQYF; DNA: TGTGCCAGCAGTTACCGCGGTGACGAGCAGTACTTC
J: TRBJ2-1; V: TRBV19; D: TRBD2; size: NA; CDR3: CASSRPSGRAVYNEQFF; DNA: TGTGCCAGTAGTAGACCTAGCGGGAGGGCCGTCTACAATGAGCAGTTCTTC
J: TRBJ2-5; V: TRBV5-5; D: TRBD2; size: NA; CDR3: CASSVGTGTRETQYF; DNA: TGTGCCAGCAGCGTTGGAACCGGGACTAGGGAGACCCAGTACTTC
J: TRBJ2-5; V: TRBV19; D: NA; size: NA; CDR3: CASSTRGWYQETQYF; DNA: TGTGCCAGTAGTACCAGGGGATGGTACCAAGAGACCCAGTACTTC
J: TRBJ2-2; V: TRBV7-8; D: TRBD1; size: NA; CDR3: CASSSGTGGTGELFF; DNA: TGTGCCAGCAGCTCAGGGACAGGGGGAACCGGGGAGCTGTTTTTT
J: TRBJ2-5; V: TRBV28; D: TRBD2; size: few; CDR3: CASNSWPGRGETQYF; DNA: TGTGCCAGCAACTCCTGGCCCGGGCGGGGGGAGACCCAGTACTTC
J: TRBJ1-3; V: TRBV7-3; D: TRBD1; size: NA; CDR3: CASSLTGQGTNTIYF; DNA: TGTGCCAGCAGCTTAACGGGACAGGGGACGAACACCATATATTTT
J: TRBJ1-3; V: TRBV28; D: NA; size: NA; CDR3: CASSPPDSGNTIYF; DNA: TGTGCCAGCAGTCCGCCGGATTCTGGAAACACCATATATTTT
J: TRBJ2-5; V: TRBV5-1; D: NA; size: NA; CDR3: CASSSNWGDWQETQYF; DNA: TGCGCCAGCAGCTCAAATTGGGGGGACTGGCAAGAGACCCAGTACTTC
J: TRBJ2-5; V: TRBV6-5; D: NA; size: few; CDR3: CASSRDANQETQYF; DNA: TGTGCCAGCAGCAGGGACGCTAACCAAGAGACCCAGTACTTC
J: TRBJ1-4; V: TRBV28; D: NA; size: NA; CDR3: CASSWTDEKLFF; DNA: TGTGCCAGCAGTTGGACCGATGAAAAACTGTTTTTT
J: TRBJ1-5; V: TRBV19; D: NA; size: NA; CDR3: CASSTTGSNQPQHF; DNA: TGTGCCAGTAGTACCACAGGGTCAAATCAGCCCCAGCATTTT
J: TRBJ2-7; V: TRBV6-5; D: NA; size: NA; CDR3: CASSYSTSGTAYEQYF; DNA: TGTGCCAGCAGTTACTCGACGAGCGGTACCGCCTACGAGCAGTACTTC
J: TRBJ1-5; V: TRBV29-1; D: NA; size: NA; CDR3: CSVGTGNSNQPQHF; DNA: TGCAGCGTAGGAACGGGTAATAGCAATCAGCCCCAGCATTTT
J: TRBJ1-2; V: TRBV6-1; D: NA; size: NA; CDR3: CASSKDSYGYTF; DNA: TGTGCCAGCAGCAAAGACAGCTATGGCTACACCTTC
J: TRBJ2-7; V: TRBV5-1; D: TRBD1; size: few; CDR3: CASSAIGDRLEQYF; DNA: TGCGCCAGCAGCGCCATCGGGGACAGACTCGAGCAGTACTTC
J: TRBJ2-1; V: TRBV6-5; D: NA; size: NA; CDR3: CASSAFRGSYNEQFF; DNA: TGTGCCAGCAGTGCCTTCCGAGGCTCCTACAATGAGCAGTTCTTC
J: TRBJ2-1; V: TRBV4-2; D: TRBD2; size: NA; CDR3: CASSQAGTSGYNEQFF; DNA: TGTGCCAGCAGCCAAGCCGGGACTAGCGGCTACAATGAGCAGTTCTTC
J: TRBJ2-5; V: TRBV6-5; D: TRBD1; size: many; CDR3: CASRKQGETQYF; DNA: TGTGCCAGCAGAAAACAGGGGGAGACCCAGTACTTC
J: TRBJ2-7; V: TRBV14; D: NA; size: NA; CDR3: CASSQVYYREGEQYF; DNA: TGTGCCAGCAGCCAAGTGTATTACAGGGAGGGCGAGCAGTACTTC
J: TRBJ1-1; V: TRBV6-5; D: NA; size: NA; CDR3: CASRGTTEAFF; DNA: TGTGCCAGCAGAGGGACCACTGAAGCTTTCTTT
J: TRBJ2-1; V: TRBV5-1; D: TRBD2; size: NA; CDR3: CASSLVAGPNNEQFF; DNA: TGCGCCAGCAGCTTGGTAGCGGGGCCAAACAATGAGCAGTTCTTC
J: TRBJ2-1; V: TRBV7-3; D: NA; size: NA; CDR3: CASSLGSGLYNEQFF; DNA: TGTGCCAGCAGCTTAGGTAGCGGACTATACAATGAGCAGTTCTTC
J: TRBJ2-2; V: TRBV6-5; D: TRBD1; size: NA; CDR3: CASRKTGGGGELFF; DNA: TGTGCCAGCAGGAAAACAGGGGGAGGCGGGGAGCTGTTTTTT
J: TRBJ2-3; V: TRBV5-1; D: TRBD1; size: NA; CDR3: CASTRTGEVTDTQYF; DNA: TGCGCCAGCACTAGGACAGGGGAGGTTACAGATACGCAGTATTTT
J: TRBJ2-1; V: TRBV28; D: NA; size: NA; CDR3: CASSLRGDEQFF; DNA: TGTGCCAGCAGTTTAAGGGGAGATGAGCAGTTCTTC
J: TRBJ2-7; V: TRBV6-6; D: NA; size: NA; CDR3: CASKLRVSREQYF; DNA: TGTGCCAGCAAGCTACGGGTCTCCCGCGAGCAGTACTTC
J: TRBJ1-1; V: TRBV5-1; D: NA; size: NA; CDR3: CASSYAGAVGETEAFF; DNA: TGCGCCAGCAGCTACGCAGGGGCGGTCGGGGAGACTGAAGCTTTCTTT
J: TRBJ2-7; V: TRBV5-1; D: NA; size: NA; CDR3: CASSFAGAYEQYF; DNA: TGCGCCAGCAGCTTCGCAGGAGCCTACGAGCAGTACTTC
J: TRBJ1-4; V: TRBV6-6; D: TRBD1; size: NA; CDR3: CASGFGTVLFF; DNA: TGTGCCAGCGGCTTTGGGACAGTTCTGTTTTTT
J: TRBJ1-2; V: TRBV5-1; D: TRBD1; size: NA; CDR3: CASSTGQGYGYTF; DNA: TGCGCCAGCAGCACAGGACAGGGGTATGGCTACACCTTC
J: TRBJ1-1; V: TRBV7-2; D: NA; size: many; CDR3: CASSPQRDTEAFF; DNA: TGTGCCAGCAGCCCCCAGAGGGACACTGAAGCTTTCTTT
J: TRBJ2-6; V: TRBV6-6; D: NA; size: many; CDR3: CASELRRTGANVLTF; DNA: TGTGCCAGCGAGTTGAGGAGGACTGGGGCCAACGTCCTGACTTTC
J: TRBJ2-7; V: TRBV11-2; D: TRBD1; size: NA; CDR3: CASSRTGEGYEQYF; DNA: TGTGCCAGCAGCCGGACAGGGGAGGGCTACGAGCAGTACTTC
J: TRBJ1-2; V: TRBV19; D: TRBD1; size: NA; CDR3: CASRSLWDREQFYGYTF; DNA: TGTGCCAGTAGGTCATTGTGGGACAGAGAACAATTCTATGGCTACACCTTC
J: TRBJ2-2; V: TRBV2; D: NA; size: NA; CDR3: CASRIRNTGELFF; DNA: TGTGCCAGTCGGATACGAAACACCGGGGAGCTGTTTTTT
J: TRBJ2-7; V: TRBV7-9; D: NA; size: NA; CDR3: CASRGGSHEQYF; DNA: TGTGCCAGCAGGGGGGGCTCCCACGAGCAGTACTTC
J: TRBJ2-2; V: TRBV15; D: NA; size: NA; CDR3: CATSRDPRFTGTGELFF; DNA: TGTGCCACCAGCAGAGATCCCCGCTTCACGGGAACCGGGGAGCTGTTTTTT
J: TRBJ2-1; V: TRBV19; D: NA; size: many; CDR3: CASSTSWSSYNEQFF; DNA: TGTGCCAGTAGCACAAGCTGGAGCTCCTACAATGAGCAGTTCTTC
J: TRBJ1-1; V: TRBV28; D: NA; size: few; CDR3: CASSLGGRLNTEAFF; DNA: TGTGCCAGCAGTTTAGGGGGACGGCTGAACACTGAAGCTTTCTTT
J: TRBJ1-1; V: TRBV11-2; D: NA; size: NA; CDR3: CASSYADGSEAFF; DNA: TGTGCCAGCAGCTATGCCGACGGATCTGAAGCTTTCTTT